This T cell receptor beta chain was retrieved from a study of T-cell reconstitution after alpha-beta-depleted transplantation in children. Study-level findings and limits: Reportedly, alpha-beta T cells present about two months post-transplant originated from several hundred expanded clones of graft origin. Several patients had high TCRbeta diversity at day 60; it came from surviving recipient T cells and thymic progenitors. A year post-transplant, T-cell counts and diversity derived mostly from newly produced T cells.

Unique molecular identifiers tagged the TCRbeta library. Via MiXCR, TCRdb re-called the PCR reads, giving one row per CDR3 protein. Among hundreds of thousands of distinct CDR3 sequences listed, 10% to 15% were seen once. This clonotype has at least ten counts. Antigen specificity is unknown. Per the germline V gene, CDR1 is DFQATT and CDR2 is SNEGSKA (reference sequence). This CDR3 has 14 residues. Trimming cost V 6 bases and J 2 bases, with 15 bases left between them. The chain uses TRBV20-1 and TRBJ2-3; D may correspond to TRBD1 or TRBD2 (5 bases each). Sample: PBMCs, mostly from graft donor cells, taken 360 days after TCRalphabeta/CD19-depleted stem cell transplant. The clonotype comes from a male patient between 5 and 17 years old who had a stem cell transplant for acute myeloid leukemia, so the T cells may come from the graft donor. In nucleotides, the CDR3 is TGCAGTGCGGGACGTAGCCTCAACACAGATACGCAGTATTTT. As protein: CSAGRSLNTDTQYF.